One sample yielded the 22 T cell receptor beta chains listed below, sequenced in a study of graft-versus-host responses after intestinal transplantation. No antigen has been identified for these receptors. Method: immunoSEQ multiplex PCR; TCRdb's copy keeps in-frame clones and lacks some. The sample includes 80,000 to 100,000 clones, roughly nine tenths of them seen just once. The specimen was unstimulated CD4+ T cells sorted from spleen or lymph node cells, collected before intestinal transplant. These receptors all stem from a human donor who received an intestinal transplant.

A single count supports this clone. V gene TRBV28 combines with J gene TRBJ1-5; no definite D call. V was trimmed by 2 bases and J by 6 bases, leaving 5 bases between them. The germline V gene encodes CDR1 MDHEN and CDR2 SYDVKM. The CDR3 has 12 residues. DNA of the CDR3: TGTGCCAGCAGTTTACGGGTTCAGCCCCAGCATTTT. Protein sequence: CASSLRVQPQHF.

This chain uses TRBV10-1 with TRBJ1-5; D gene unclear. CDR1 and CDR2 from the germline V gene are WNHNN and SYGVQD (reference sequence). The CDR3 covers 11 residues. Trimming left V 7 bases short and J 5 bases short, with 6 bases between. The CDR3 region is CASKTDQPQHF. The CDR3 region has the DNA TGCGCCAGCAAAACGGATCAGCCCCAGCATTTT.

This clone has only a few counts. The rearrangement uses TRBV28 and TRBJ1-4, with D perhaps matching TRBD1 (6 bases). With 3 bases removed from V and 7 bases from J, the gap between germline ends came to 12 bases. This CDR3 region has 14 residues. Germline lookup yields CDR1 MDHEN and CDR2 SYDVKM. This CDR3 is CASSFAQGIEKLFF. The DNA of the CDR3 is TGTGCCAGCAGTTTTGCACAGGGTATTGAAAAACTGTTTTTT. Full variable domain (missing parts from reference TRBV28 and TRBJ1-4): DVKVTQSSRYLVKRTGEKVFLECVQDMDHENMFWYRQDPGLGLRLIYFSYDVKMKEKGDIPEGYSVSREKKERFSLILESASTNQTSMYLCASSFAQGIEKLFFGSGTQLSVL.

The chain has TRBV9 and TRBJ1-1, with D possibly TRBD1 on 6 matching bases. Per the germline V gene, CDR1 is SGDLS and CDR2 is YYNGEE. Trimming cost V 3 bases and J 8 bases, with 11 bases left between them. The CDR3 is 12 residues long. CDR3 coding DNA: TGTGCCAGCAGCGAGGTAGGGGGAGAAGCTTTCTTT. Encoded protein: CASSEVGGEAFF.

The chain recombines TRBV5-1 with TRBJ2-2; TRBD1 matches 7 bases. J lost 5 bases, V lost 3 bases, and 7 bases had no gene match. The length of the CDR3 is 15 residues. From germline, CDR1 is SGHRS and CDR2 YFSETQ. CDR3 amino acids: CASSWAQGVTGELFF. CDR3 in DNA: TGCGCCAGCAGCTGGGCCCAGGGGGTGACCGGGGAGCTGTTTTTT. Together with reference TRBV5-1 and TRBJ2-2, the CDR3 gives the full variable domain: KAGVTQTPRYLIKTRGQQVTLSCSPISGHRSVSWYQQTPGQGLQFLFEYFSETQRNKGNFPGRFSGRQFSNSRSEMNVSTLELGDSALYLCASSWAQGVTGELFFGEGSRLTVL.

This chain links TRBV6-5 with TRBJ1-1; 7 positions match TRBD1. With 2 bases clipped from V and 4 bases from J, the junction kept 4 bases outside the gene matches. In germline, CDR1 is MNHEY, CDR2 SVGAGI. CDR3 length equals 14 residues. The CDR3 region is CASSYMGQPTEAFF. The CDR3 DNA reads TGTGCCAGCAGTTACATGGGACAGCCCACTGAAGCTTTCTTT.

This clone was seen more than once but under ten times. This chain links TRBV6-5 with TRBJ1-2; TRBD1 is a possible D gene (5 bases). Germline CDR1 reads MNHEY; CDR2 reads SVGAGI. V lost 2 bases and J 6 bases, leaving 16 bases between the germline ends. The CDR3 runs 15 residues. CDR3 protein: CASSYGAHLINGYTF. CDR3 bases: TGTGCCAGCAGTTACGGGGCACATCTGATCAATGGCTACACCTTC.

This clone occurred a few times. The V call is TRBV18, the J call TRBJ1-1; D remains unclear. This CDR3 spans 15 amino acids. The V and J ends lost 4 bases and 3 bases respectively, with 15 bases between them. Germline V lookup: CDR1 KGHSH, CDR2 LQKENI. The CDR3 DNA sequence: TGTGCCAGCTCACAGGGCCCTGGAGGAGACACTGAAGCTTTCTTT. Encoded protein: CASSQGPGGDTEAFF.

V and J are TRBV5-4 and TRBJ1-1; 7 nucleotides align to TRBD1. The CDR3 is 15 amino acids. Germline loops: CDR1 SGHNT, CDR2 YYREEE (reference sequence). Trimming took 4 bases from V and 3 from J; bases not matched to a gene: 9. CDR3 sequence reads: CASSAGTERDTEAFF. The DNA of the CDR3 is TGTGCCAGCAGCGCCGGGACAGAGCGGGACACTGAAGCTTTCTTT.

The rearrangement uses TRBV9 and TRBJ2-3; 7 bases fit TRBD2. V lost 0 bases and J lost 0; bases outside the gene matches: 13. CDR3 length: 19 residues. Germline loops: CDR1 SGDLS, CDR2 YYNGEE. The CDR3 DNA reads as TGTGCCAGCAGCGTAGTTGGGGGGGTTAGCGGCCTAAGCACAGATACGCAGTATTTT. The encoded protein is CASSVVGGVSGLSTDTQYF. The full variable domain, completed using reference TRBV9 and TRBJ2-3, is DSGVTQTPKHLITATGQRVTLRCSPRSGDLSVYWYQQSLDQGLQFLIQYYNGEERAKGNILERFSAQQFPDLHSELNLSSLELGDSALYFCASSVVGGVSGLSTDTQYFGPGTRLTVL.

This sequence joins TRBV11-2 and TRBJ2-7; 7 nucleotides line up with TRBD2. Looked up from germline, CDR1 is SGHAT and CDR2 is FQNNGV. The CDR3 runs 15 residues. Trimming removed 1 base from V and 3 bases from J; junction bases left unmatched: 6. The CDR3 sequence: CASSLVGEGSYEQYF. The CDR3 nucleotides are TGTGCCAGCAGCTTAGTGGGGGAGGGAAGCTACGAGCAGTACTTC.

V and J are TRBV30 and TRBJ1-1, with a possible D match to TRBD1 (6 bases). The V end was cut by 2 bases, the J end by 7 bases, with 14 bases between. CDR3 length: 13 amino acids. Germline V gives CDR1 GTSNPN, CDR2 SVGIG (reference sequence). The chain's CDR3 is CAWSSGGPLEAFF. CDR3 in DNA: TGTGCCTGGAGTAGCGGGGGCCCCCTTGAAGCTTTCTTT. The variable domain in full, with the rest retrieved from reference TRBV30 and TRBJ1-1, is SQTIHQWPATLVQPVGSPLSLECTVEGTSNPNLYWYRQAAGRGLQLLFYSVGIGQISSEVPQNLSASRPQDRQFILSSKKLLLSDSGFYLCAWSSGGPLEAFFGQGTRLTVV.

This clone was seen more than once but under ten times. The chain recombines TRBV7-9 with TRBJ1-2; no firm D call. Germline values: CDR1 SEHNR, CDR2 FQNEAQ (reference sequence). Trimming shortened V by 5 bases and J by 5 bases, and 18 bases separated the two germline ends. This CDR3 comprises 15 residues. As DNA, the CDR3 is TGTGCCAGCAGCCCATATGGAGGGTCTGGATATGGCTACACCTTC. This codes for CASSPYGGSGYGYTF.

This chain connects TRBV9 to TRBJ1-4; 7 nucleotides align to TRBD1. Trimming removed 3 bases from V and 8 bases from J; junction bases left unmatched: 7. CDR1 and CDR2 (germline): SGDLS, YYNGEE. The CDR3 has 14 residues. Here the CDR3 DNA reads TGTGCCAGCAGCGCGACAGGGCGAGGGGAAAAACTGTTTTTT. Protein sequence: CASSATGRGEKLFF.

This rearrangement joins TRBV2 to TRBJ2-1, with D possibly matching TRBD2 (6 bases). V lost 6 bases and J lost 7, with 13 bases in between. In germline, CDR1 is SNHLY, CDR2 FYNNEI. The CDR3 is 13 amino acids. In nucleotides, the CDR3 is TGTGCCAGCAGCCCAGGGACTTTAAATGAGCAGTTCTTC. It translates to CASSPGTLNEQFF.

The chain is built from TRBV30 and TRBJ2-5, with TRBD2 matching over 14 bases. V lost 0 bases, J lost 0 bases, and 12 bases stayed unmatched. The CDR3 totals 20 residues. From germline, CDR1 is GTSNPN and CDR2 SVGIG (reference sequence). Written as DNA, the CDR3 is TGTGCCTGGAGTGTATTGTTCGGAGGGACTAGCGGGGGAGACCAAGAGACCCAGTACTTC. Protein: CAWSVLFGGTSGGDQETQYF.

This clone was recorded once. This rearrangement joins TRBV5-1 to TRBJ1-4; D call uncertain. The V end lost 4 bases, the J end lost 0 bases, and 4 bases lay between the germline ends. CDR3 length: 13 residues. CDR1 SGHRS and CDR2 YFSETQ come from the germline V gene. CDR3 in amino acids: CASSVATNEKLFF. The CDR3 DNA reads TGCGCCAGCAGCGTAGCAACTAATGAAAAACTGTTTTTT.

The gene calls are TRBV9 and TRBJ1-1, with D possibly matching TRBD1 (5 bases). CDR1 is SGDLS, CDR2 YYNGEE, per germline. The CDR3 extends over 15 amino acids. V lost 0 bases and J lost 4, with 13 bases in between. CDR3 protein: CASSVALGPATEAFF. CDR3 in DNA: TGTGCCAGCAGCGTAGCGCTGGGGCCGGCCACTGAAGCTTTCTTT.

This chain uses TRBV7-2 with TRBJ2-5, with 9 bases that match TRBD1. Per the germline V gene, CDR1 is SGHTA and CDR2 is FQGNSA. The length of the CDR3 is 15 residues. J gave up 4 bases and V 4 bases, and 7 bases lay outside the gene matches. The CDR3 bases are TGTGCCAGCAGCTCGGGGACAGGGTTCGGAGAGACCCAGTACTTC. The encoded protein is CASSSGTGFGETQYF.

The gene calls are TRBV5-4 and TRBJ2-7; 9 nucleotides line up with TRBD1. With V trimmed by 3 bases and J by 2 bases, 12 bases remained unmatched. The CDR3 spans 17 residues. In germline, CDR1 is SGHNT, CDR2 YYREEE (reference sequence). The CDR3 protein is CASSSRKTGGYAYEQYF. CDR3 in DNA: TGTGCCAGCAGCTCGCGAAAGACAGGGGGTTATGCCTACGAGCAGTACTTC.

The chain links TRBV2 to TRBJ2-3; 11 bases agree with TRBD2. Trimming took 3 bases from V and 3 from J; bases not matched to a gene: 8. CDR3 length: 17 amino acids. Germline V gives CDR1 SNHLY, CDR2 FYNNEI. The CDR3 spells CASSELAGGLWTDTQYF. CDR3 nucleotide sequence: TGTGCCAGCAGTGAGCTAGCGGGGGGTCTTTGGACAGATACGCAGTATTTT.

The chain couples TRBV4-1 to TRBJ2-1; 8 nucleotides agree with TRBD2. The trim removed 0 bases at V and 13 bases at J, leaving 14 bases unmatched. The CDR3 contains 16 residues. Per germline, CDR1 MGHRA and CDR2 YSYEKL. The CDR3 DNA reads TGCGCCAGCAGCCAAGATGAGGCGGGAGGCTCTAGTATCCAGTTCTTC. This gives the protein CASSQDEAGGSSIQFF.